The rows below give T cell receptor beta chains drawn from one sample of a study of blood T cells in healthy people across ages. MiXCR, applied by TCRdb to the 5' RACE reads, yields one record per CDR3 protein. Of over 600,000 distinct CDR3 sequences listed, more than 35% were seen once; the top ten hold approximately 18%. Sequencing input: blood. These receptor sequences come from a man of 80 years or more in good health. The CDR3 runs from the conserved cysteine through the conserved F or W. The D gene is left open where the match is weak. Size values are once, few and many counts, or a class for expanded clones, and some rows have none.

CDR3 protein | CDR3 DNA | J gene | clone size | V gene | D gene
CASTQQGGMAFF | TGTGCCAGCACCCAACAAGGGGGGATGGCTTTCTTT | TRBJ1-1 | - | TRBV28 | -
CASSQPNSGQAGHEQYF | TGCGCCAGCAGCCAACCCAATTCCGGACAGGCGGGTCACGAGCAGTACTTC | TRBJ2-7 | few | TRBV4-1 | TRBD1
CASSDRTSSDTQYF | TGTGCCAGCAGCGATAGGACTAGCTCAGATACGCAGTATTTT | TRBJ2-3 | - | TRBV7-9 | TRBD2
CAIRAHGQPSDEQFF | TGTGCCATCAGAGCCCACGGACAGCCGAGCGATGAGCAGTTCTTC | TRBJ2-1 | - | TRBV10-3 | -
CAIQRTSTDTQYF | TGTGCCATCCAGCGCACTAGCACAGATACGCAGTATTTT | TRBJ2-3 | few | TRBV28 | -
CASSVSGTGAYEQYF | TGTGCCAGCAGCGTTTCGGGGACAGGTGCCTACGAGCAGTACTTC | TRBJ2-7 | few | TRBV9 | TRBD1
CASSVKTHNEQFF | TGTGCCAGCAGCGTAAAGACACACAATGAGCAGTTCTTC | TRBJ2-1 | - | TRBV12-3/TRBV12-4 | -
CSSNLRGNYNEQFF | TGCAGCTCAAATTTACGGGGGAACTACAATGAGCAGTTCTTC | TRBJ2-1 | once | TRBV29-1 | -
CASSLDRVEKTQYF | TGTGCCAGCAGCTTAGACAGGGTCGAAAAGACCCAGTACTTC | TRBJ2-5 | - | TRBV7-3 | TRBD1
CPSSVSSGRAQNEQFF | TGTCCCAGCAGCGTGTCTAGCGGGAGGGCCCAGAATGAGCAGTTCTTC | TRBJ2-1 | - | TRBV7-3 | TRBD2
CASSIVKDTEAFF | TGTGCCAGTAGTATAGTAAAGGACACTGAAGCTTTCTTT | TRBJ1-1 | - | TRBV19 | -
CSGGASQETQYF | TGCAGCGGGGGAGCGTCTCAAGAGACCCAGTACTTC | TRBJ2-5 | - | TRBV29-1 | -